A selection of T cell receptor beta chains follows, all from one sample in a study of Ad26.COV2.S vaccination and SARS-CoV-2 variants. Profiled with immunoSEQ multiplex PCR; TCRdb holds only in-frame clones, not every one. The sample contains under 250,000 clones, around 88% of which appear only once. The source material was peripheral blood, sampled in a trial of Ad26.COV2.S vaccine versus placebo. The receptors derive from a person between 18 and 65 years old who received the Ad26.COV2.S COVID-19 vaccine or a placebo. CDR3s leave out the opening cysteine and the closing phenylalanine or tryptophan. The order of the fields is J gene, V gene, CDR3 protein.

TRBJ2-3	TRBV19	ASSMGGAADTQY
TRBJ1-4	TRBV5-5	ASSRRGEAEKLF
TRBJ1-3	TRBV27	ASSLSGLNSGNTIY
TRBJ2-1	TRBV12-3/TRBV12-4	ASSLYEYNEQF
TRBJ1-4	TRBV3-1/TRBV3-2	ASSPGQLRELF
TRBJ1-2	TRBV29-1	SVEVDSLSRPPT
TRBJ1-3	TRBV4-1	ASSQEAAPLPGNTIY
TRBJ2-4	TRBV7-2	ASSLSGGPLKNIQY
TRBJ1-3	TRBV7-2	ASSVPGAGNTIY
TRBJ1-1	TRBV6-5	ASRLQGANTEAF
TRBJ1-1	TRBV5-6	ASSLTGREAF
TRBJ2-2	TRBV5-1	ASSLAGGELF
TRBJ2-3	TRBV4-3	ASSQSPQGADTQY
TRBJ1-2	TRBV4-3	ASSQDSSPGVGYT
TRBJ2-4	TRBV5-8	ASSLAWVVKNIQY
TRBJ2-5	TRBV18	ASSKSTGGLYGETQY
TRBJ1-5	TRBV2	ASRTGTGPNQPQH
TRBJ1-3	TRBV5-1	ASSAYQGGSGNTIY
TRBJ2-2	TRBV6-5	ASSYRQILNTGELF
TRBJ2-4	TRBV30	AWSGQGALAKNIQY
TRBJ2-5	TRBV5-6	ASRGTGGWVETQY
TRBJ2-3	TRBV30	AWSGGLAGGRRGTQY
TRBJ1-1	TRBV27	ASSLSGANTEAF
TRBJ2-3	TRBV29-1	SVAKKDTQY
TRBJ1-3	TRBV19	ASSSYGGRTGNTIY
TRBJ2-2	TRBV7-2	ASSLRDTGELF